This T cell receptor beta chain was retrieved from a study of CD8+CD57+ T cells in acquired aplastic anemia (dated by TCRdb to between 2018 and 2020). Study-level background: On average, sorted CD4+ and CD8+ cells yielded 3.2 ug of extracted DNA, with a range of 0.2 to 27.4 ug. Mean read counts for healthy donor samples were approximately 10 million for CD4+ cells and roughly 12 million for CD8+ cells. Results and caveats for the whole study, not just this receptor: Around 30 CD8+ CDR3 sequences were found to be shared between patients and controls, but these sequences appeared to be highly expressed in patients and within the immunodominant clones of the patients. CD8+ Simpson's diversity did not differ significantly between patients and healthy controls (P=0.060).

In the study, sorted CD4+ and CD8+ blood T cells from patients with severe aplastic anemia and from healthy subjects underwent deep sequencing of TCR repertoires. Ficoll-Paque density gradient centrifugation was used to isolate peripheral blood mononuclear cells. Before DNA extraction, CD4+ and CD8+ T cells were sorted with FACS or magnetic beads. Turning to this clonotype: Its antigen is unknown. No base quality information exists; no much larger clone differs at one position.

Per the germline V gene (reference sequence), SEHNR is the CDR1 and FQNEAQ is the CDR2. V is clipped by 1 base and J by 8 bases, and the sequence between their germline boundaries is 5 bases long. The CDR3, cysteine through phenylalanine, is 12 amino acids long. Just CDR3 DNA is preserved here, 36 bases in frame from base 1. Profiling of TCR beta VDJ combinations and CDR3 sequences used genomic DNA as the template. TCR repertoire sequencing was run on an Illumina HiSeq 2000. Concerning the study's data processing: Repertoires were assessed using TRBV/TRBJ rearrangement plots, CDR3 size and DJ length profiles, and Simpson's diversity index. Whichever DNA sequence was most abundant in the deep sequencing data was defined as the immunodominant clone. CDR3 amino acid sequences were screened for sharing across subjects and were compared with published repertoires and the VDJdb database. TCRdb reanalyzed the raw reads on its own, using fastp at Q25 for trimming and MiXCR for clone calling, and kept in-frame beta chains. Identical CDR3 protein sequences are pooled into one entry, listed with their most common genes and DNA. The authors' filters were not applied to this entry. This sample comprises about 130,000 distinct CDR3 sequences, 48% of them detected only once. The ten biggest clones cover about 2.7% of the sample.

Source material: sorted CD4+, CD8+, or CD8+CD57+ T cells (not recorded which) from PBMCs. This chain joins TRBV7-9 to TRBJ1-4; the D gene cannot be named for sure. This TCR was recovered from a human donor in good health, serving as a control. The DNA reads as follows: TGTGCCAGCAGCTTAGTCGGGGAAAAACTGTTTTTT. It specifies CASSLVGEKLFF. This CDR3, with the reference TRBV7-9 and TRBJ1-4 proteins standing in past its ends, gives the full variable domain DTGVSQNPRHKITKRGQNVTFRCDPISEHNRLYWYRQTLGQGPEFLTYFQNEAQLEKSRLLSDRFSAERPKGSFSTLEIQRTEQGDSAMYLCASSLVGEKLFFGSGTQLSVL.